The T cell receptor beta chain under discussion was sequenced for a study of T cells in Graves' hyperthyroidism and ophthalmopathy (dated by TCRdb to about 2019). Turning to the overall study: Peripheral blood was sampled at the time of initial diagnosis, prior to any treatment. The study also compared thyroid tissue and blood T-cell repertoires from 5 to 7 Graves' hyperthyroidism patients. The paper describes TCR Vbeta CDR3 sequencing of 140 or so peripheral blood samples, made up of roughly 45 ophthalmopathy patients, 70 to 75 hyperthyroidism patients and some 17 progressor patients. For training and testing, the 100 or so patients in the discovery cohort were randomly divided in a 7:3 ratio. Whether ophthalmopathy could be predicted prospectively was tested in an independent validation cohort made up of 18 to 20 hyperthyroidism patients plus 17 patients who later progressed to ophthalmopathy. After blood sampling, hyperthyroidism patients were treated with methimazole at a starting dose of 30 mg daily, and ophthalmopathy patients were treated with high-dose intravenous methylprednisolone. To identify distinguishing TCR V-J signatures, a discovery cohort of about 100 patients was used, comprising fewer than 45 with Graves' ophthalmopathy and approximately 57 with stable Graves' hyperthyroidism. Results the study describes overall, beyond this receptor: Most expanded thyroid clonotypes (frequency above 0.001) were also found in blood, which suggests that blood repertoires may mirror thyroid immune responses. Sample size was not statistically predetermined, and investigators were not blinded to group allocation. In validation, the model predicted progression to ophthalmopathy a median of approximately 6.3 months before onset, with roughly 70% sensitivity and roughly 72% specificity. A model built on a 13 V-J signature distinguished ophthalmopathy from stable hyperthyroidism, reaching around 88% sensitivity and approximately 83% specificity in cross-validation and 80%/75% in testing.

Ophthalmopathy patients had moderately to severely active disease, Clinical Activity Score of at least 3, NOSPECS grade of at least 4, and duration under 3 months. Exclusion was applied to patients with uncontrolled infections, other autoimmune diseases, pregnancy or lactation. Diagnoses were based on clinical symptoms, serum thyroxine and TRAb, thyroid ultrasound and orbital computed tomography. PBMCs were separated from roughly 10 ml of fresh peripheral blood using Ficoll-Paque density gradient centrifugation. Total RNA was extracted with Trizol reagent, and quality was checked on an Agilent 2100 Bioanalyzer. Trimming leaves V shorter by 3 bases and J shorter by 6 bases, with the junction holding 10 bases beyond the gene matches. Including cysteine and phenylalanine, the CDR3 has 14 amino acids. The DNA shown is the 42-base CDR3, in frame from base 1. Reading the germline V gene (reference sequence) gives CDR1 DFQATT and CDR2 SNEGSKA.

Amplification of TCR beta CDR3 regions was carried out from RNA transcripts. The TCR CDR3 was subjected to a first round of RT-PCR using the HTBI primer set and the Qiagen OneStep RT-PCR kit. A second multiplex PCR round built the libraries, followed by size selection and purification. Libraries were sequenced paired-end with 100 bp reads on an Illumina HiSeq2000. The paper's data handling went like this. Raw data were processed with SOAPnuke, discarding reads with adapters, uncalled bases, mean Phred below 15, or no exact constant-primer or identifier match. High-quality paired reads were merged using COPE v1.2.5, and each unique nucleotide sequence was defined as a clonotype. Clonotypes were aligned to IMGT TRBV, TRBD and TRBJ reference segments using MiTCR v1.1. The analysis included only V-J combinations with a frequency above 0.0001, which together covered over 98% of the repertoires. A TCS score was defined as the ratio between F50 (clonal expansion) and ExV (chaos), using BLOSUM62-based TCRdist between CDR3 peptides within each V-J. Welch's t-statistics and random forest reduced some 510 V-J features to roughly 13, which were used in a naive Bayes classifier (R e1071). TCRdb took the public reads, trimmed them with fastp at Q25, ran MiXCR for clone calling and kept in-frame beta chains. Identical CDR3 proteins give one entry, which carries the most common genes and DNA. The V and J calls were not made by the authors but by TCRdb's processing. The sample contains fewer than 500,000 distinct CDR3 sequences, under 15% of them found a single time. The top ten clonotypes cover over 10% of the sample.

This clonotype was counted between two and nine times. The antigen it recognizes is unknown. Per-base quality was not reported, and no clone a single base away is much larger than it. The sequence links TRBV20-1 to TRBJ1-2; 7 bases in between match TRBD1. The TCR sequence derives from a man aged 18 to 30 with Graves' ophthalmopathy. The sequenced sample consisted of blood. For the CDR3, the sequence is CSARPTGITHGYTF. At the DNA level, the sequence is TGCAGTGCTAGGCCGACAGGGATAACCCATGGCTACACCTTC.